This entry lists 20 T cell receptor beta chains sequenced from one sample in a study of cytomegalovirus exposure and HLA in healthy donors. PCR was performed using 60 Vbeta and 13 Jbeta primers. Assay used: immunoSEQ multiplex PCR; TCRdb lists only in-frame clones, some missing. This table holds some 84,000 clones, over 75% found once. Sample: PBMCs. Every receptor here comes from a male donor in good health and CMV-seropositive.

The chain is built from TRBV6-4 and TRBJ2-2; 7 bases align to TRBD2. The germline gives CDR1 MRHNA, CDR2 SNTAGT. The CDR3 has 16 residues. V lost 0 bases to trimming and J lost 7 bases; unmatched junction nucleotides: 8. CDR3: CASSDSGLAGVGELFF. The CDR3 DNA follows: TGTGCCAGCAGTGACTCGGGTTTGGCGGGAGTCGGGGAGCTGTTTTTT.

The chain links TRBV18 to TRBJ2-3, with 13 bases aligning to TRBD2. The CDR3 is 15 amino acids. V gave up 6 bases and J gave up 3 bases; unmatched junction bases: 3. The germline CDR1 and CDR2 sequences are KGHSH and LQKENI. In DNA, the CDR3 is TGTGCCAGCTCGAAGACTAGCGGGAGGACAGATACGCAGTATTTT. This gives the protein CASSKTSGRTDTQYF.

This chain connects TRBV6-4 to TRBJ2-1; 8 bases are a match to TRBD1. Germline V gene data show CDR1 as MRHNA and CDR2 as SNTAGT. The CDR3 has 15 amino acids. Trimming removed 0 bases from V and 6 bases from J; junction bases left unmatched: 4. The CDR3 DNA is TGTGCCAGCAGTGACTCAGGACAGGGACCCAATGAGCAGTTCTTC. This translates into CASSDSGQGPNEQFF.

The chain is built from TRBV27 and TRBJ2-7; 12 bases are shared with TRBD2. V lost 8 bases and J lost 6; bases outside the gene matches: 11. The germline V gene has CDR1 MNHEY and CDR2 SMNVEV (reference sequence). The CDR3 consists of 15 residues. CDR3 loop: CASLDPLAGGSEQYF. DNA of the CDR3: TGTGCCAGCTTAGACCCGCTAGCGGGAGGGAGCGAGCAGTACTTC.

The chain joins TRBV5-3 to TRBJ2-7; 11 bases map to TRBD2. TRBV5-3 has ORF status, its function being uncertain. The CDR3 loop spans 21 amino acids. The V gene end was trimmed by 4 bases and the J gene end by 0 bases; junction bases not matched to a gene: 21. The CDR3 protein is CARSHATSGTVESSPSYEQYF. The CDR3 DNA reads TGTGCCAGAAGCCACGCGACTAGCGGGACCGTCGAGTCGTCGCCCTCCTACGAGCAGTACTTC.

The chain is built from TRBV5-1 and TRBJ1-2, with TRBD1 matching 9 bases. J was trimmed by 4 bases and V by 4 bases; bases with no gene match: 2. Germline V gene sequence: CDR1 SGHRS, CDR2 YFSETQ. This CDR3 has 13 amino acids. DNA of the CDR3: TGCGCCAGCAGCAAGGGACAGGGCTATGGCTACACCTTC. Its translation is CASSKGQGYGYTF.

In its sample, this clone was seen once. The V call is TRBV2, the J call TRBJ2-2; 7 bases align to TRBD2. This CDR3 comprises 15 residues. Germline V CDR1 and CDR2: SNHLY, FYNNEI. The junction had 4 bases not matched to a gene; V was cut back by 5 bases and J by 1 base. This chain's CDR3 is CASSNGRLNTGELFF. For the CDR3, the DNA is TGTGCCAGCAGTAACGGGAGGCTGAACACCGGGGAGCTGTTTTTT.

The chain combines TRBV21-1 with TRBJ2-1; no DNA check was done on the table's D call, TRBD2. TRBV21-1 is termed a pseudogene. The CDR3 loop spans 13 amino acids. The CDR3 DNA reads TGTGCCAGCAGCAAATTAAGTCGCGGTACCTCGTTCTTC. It yields the protein CASSKLSRGTSFF.

This clone was seen only a few times. The chain joins TRBV7-6 to TRBJ2-2; TRBD2 might be the D (6 bases). Germline loops: CDR1 SGHVS, CDR2 FNYEAQ. This CDR3 region has 15 residues. V lost 5 bases, J lost 7 bases, and 17 bases lay in between. The CDR3 region is CASSPGLSFDGELFF. DNA of the CDR3: TGTGCCAGCAGCCCGGGACTCAGCTTTGACGGGGAGCTGTTTTTT.

This clone was recorded a few times. J is TRBJ1-1 and V is TRBV18; D unclear. CDR3 length: 15 amino acids. Germline V gives CDR1 KGHSH, CDR2 LQKENI. V dropped 2 bases and J dropped 10 bases, with 20 bases sitting between them. Here the CDR3 reads CASSPSVGHLPGAFF. CDR3 nucleotides: TGTGCCAGCTCACCATCGGTTGGTCACCTACCTGGAGCTTTCTTT.

The chain carries TRBV5-1 and TRBJ2-1, with 7 bases fitting TRBD2. The CDR3 loop spans 17 amino acids. Germline V gene data show CDR1 as SGHRS and CDR2 as YFSETQ. V trimming: 4 bases; J trimming: 0 bases; junction bases outside the gene matches: 10. Here the CDR3 DNA reads TGCGCCAGCAGCACACGTACTAGCGCCAACTCCTACAATGAGCAGTTCTTC. The encoded protein is CASSTRTSANSYNEQFF.

The chain links TRBV5-6 to TRBJ2-7, with 8 bases lining up with TRBD1. Germline CDR1 is SGHDT and CDR2 is YYEEEE. This CDR3 spans 14 amino acids. Trimming cost V 4 bases and J 0 bases; bases outside gene matches: 3. CDR3 sequence (DNA): TGTGCCAGCAGCCGGCAGGGGGCCTCCTACGAGCAGTACTTC. Its protein product is CASSRQGASYEQYF.

This CDR3 is CASSAPGLATDTQYF. Written as DNA, the CDR3 is TGTGCCAGCAGCGCACCGGGACTAGCAACAGATACGCAGTATTTT. The chain carries TRBV6-1 and TRBJ2-3, with TRBD2 matching over 9 bases. V lost 6 bases, J lost 3 bases, and 7 bases stayed unmatched. This CDR3 comprises 15 residues. In germline, CDR1 is MNHNS, CDR2 SASEGT.

Only one count was recorded for this clone. J is TRBJ2-2 and V is TRBV6-4; a weak D match, TRBD1 (6 bases). This CDR3 spans 13 amino acids. V was trimmed by 6 bases and J by 2 bases, leaving 7 bases between them. Germline CDR1 reads MRHNA; CDR2 reads SNTAGT. The DNA of the CDR3 is TGTGCCAGCAGGGGGGCTAACACCGGGGAGCTGTTTTTT. As protein: CASRGANTGELFF.

The chain links TRBV19 to TRBJ2-1; no firm D call. Germline CDR1 is LNHDA and CDR2 is SQIVND (reference sequence). The CDR3 sequence is 16 residues long. V was cut by 7 bases and J by 8 bases, with 24 bases left in between. The CDR3 DNA reads as TGTGCCAGTACCCCTCAACACGGTTGGGTAGGAGATGAGCAGTTCTTC. It specifies CASTPQHGWVGDEQFF.

V gene TRBV5-1 combines with J gene TRBJ2-7, with 10 positions matching TRBD1. The CDR3 is made up of 14 amino acids. J gave up 2 bases and V 4 bases, and 3 bases lay outside the gene matches. Per the germline V gene, CDR1 is SGHRS and CDR2 is YFSETQ. CDR3 protein: CASSTGTGAYEQYF. The CDR3 coding sequence is TGCGCCAGCAGCACCGGGACAGGGGCCTACGAGCAGTACTTC.

This clone appeared a single time. This sequence joins TRBV27 and TRBJ2-3; 9 positions match TRBD2. CDR1 MNHEY and CDR2 SMNVEV come from the germline V gene (reference sequence). Trimming at V came to 10 bases and at J to 3 bases, leaving 14 bases not matched to a gene. The CDR3 spans 16 residues. CDR3 residues: CATQSISGRGTDTQYF. The CDR3 DNA follows: TGTGCCACCCAAAGCATTAGCGGGAGAGGTACAGATACGCAGTATTTT.

The chain couples TRBV4-3 to TRBJ2-2; 7 bases map to TRBD1. Germline CDR1 LGHNA, CDR2 YSLEER. V trimming: 4 bases; J trimming: 8 bases; junction bases outside the gene matches: 4. This CDR3 has 13 residues. CDR3 DNA: TGCGCCAGCAGCCTAACAGGGGTTGGGGAGCTGTTTTTT. It specifies CASSLTGVGELFF.

The chain combines TRBV29-1 with TRBJ2-3, with D possibly matching TRBD1 (6 bases). Trimming pared 6 bases from V and 2 bases from J, leaving 15 bases between. CDR3 length equals 14 residues. Germline lookup yields CDR1 SQVTM and CDR2 ANQGSEA. The CDR3 loop reads CSVGAVPLTDTQYF. CDR3 DNA sequence: TGCAGCGTGGGGGCAGTCCCCCTCACAGATACGCAGTATTTT.

The chain links TRBV30 to TRBJ2-3; a possible D gene is TRBD2 (5 bases). V dropped 4 bases and J dropped 0 bases, with 8 bases sitting between them. The germline V gene has CDR1 GTSNPN and CDR2 SVGIG (reference sequence). There are 13 residues in the CDR3. In nucleotides, the CDR3 is TGTGCCTGGACGGCGGGTAGCACAGATACGCAGTATTTT. Its protein is CAWTAGSTDTQYF.